What follows are 8 T cell receptor beta chains derived from one specimen sequenced in a study of shared clonotypes between healthy human individuals. The protocol was immunoSEQ multiplex PCR, while the TCRdb copy is restricted to in-frame clones and leaves out a portion. The sample lists about 960,000 clones; over 75% were seen once. Sequencing was carried out using memory CD4+ T cells sorted from blood. Subset given: CD45RA-negative fraction. These receptors came from a man aged 18-30 years in good health.

The chain has TRBV18 and TRBJ2-5; 8 bases line up with TRBD1. Trimming removed 2 bases from V and 1 base from J; junction bases left unmatched: 6. The CDR3 sequence is 16 residues long. Germline lookup yields CDR1 KGHSH and CDR2 LQKENI. The CDR3 protein is CASSPGQGSFQETQYF. The DNA of the CDR3 is TGTGCCAGCTCACCAGGACAGGGAAGTTTCCAAGAGACCCAGTACTTC.

This clone was counted only a few times. The chain joins TRBV19 to TRBJ2-2; 7 bases match TRBD1. This CDR3 contains 14 residues. The V gene's germline CDR1 is LNHDA and CDR2 SQIVND (reference sequence). The J segment lost 1 base and the V segment lost 8 bases, leaving 4 bases of the junction unmatched. In DNA form, the CDR3 reads TGTGCCAGTCAGCGACAGGGGAACACCGGGGAGCTGTTTTTT. Amino acids: CASQRQGNTGELFF. Supplemented by reference TRBV19 and TRBJ2-2, the full variable domain reads DGGITQSPKYLFRKEGQNVTLSCEQNLNHDAMYWYRQDPGQGLRLIYYSQIVNDFQKGDIAEGYSVSREKKESFPLTVTSAQKNPTAFYLCASQRQGNTGELFFGEGSRLTVL.

V is TRBV2 and J is TRBJ1-5; D not resolved. V lost 3 bases and J 1 base, leaving 10 bases between the germline ends. From germline, CDR1 is SNHLY and CDR2 FYNNEI. The CDR3 sequence is 15 residues long. CDR3: CASSDKAGSNQPQHF. CDR3 nucleotide sequence: TGTGCCAGCAGTGACAAGGCGGGAAGCAATCAGCCCCAGCATTTT.

The rearrangement joins TRBV7-8 to TRBJ2-1; unclear D gene. Trimming pared 1 base from V and 1 base from J, leaving 8 bases between. The CDR3 consists of 15 residues. Per germline, CDR1 SGHVS and CDR2 FQNEAQ. Here the CDR3 DNA reads TGTGCCAGCAGCTTAGTCAGGAATTCCTACAATGAGCAGTTCTTC. Amino acids: CASSLVRNSYNEQFF.

The chain links TRBV30 to TRBJ1-6; possible D gene TRBD1, 5 bases. CDR1 and CDR2 (germline): GTSNPN, SVGIG (reference sequence). With 0 bases removed from V and 4 bases from J, the gap between germline ends came to 10 bases. The CDR3 is 15 amino acids. CDR3 region: CAWSVVRAYNSPLHF. In nucleotides, the CDR3 is TGTGCCTGGAGTGTAGTCAGGGCTTATAATTCACCCCTCCACTTT.

The V call is TRBV28, the J call TRBJ2-7; 11 bases match TRBD1. V was clipped by 1 base and J by 4 bases; unmatched bases: 6. The CDR3 contains 16 residues. Germline V gives CDR1 MDHEN, CDR2 SYDVKM. The CDR3 DNA sequence: TGTGCCAGCAGTTTATTTGGGACAGGGGGAGGTTACGAGCAGTACTTC. Translation gives CASSLFGTGGGYEQYF. Full variable domain (rest looked up from reference TRBV28 and TRBJ2-7): DVKVTQSSRYLVKRTGEKVFLECVQDMDHENMFWYRQDPGLGLRLIYFSYDVKMKEKGDIPEGYSVSREKKERFSLILESASTNQTSMYLCASSLFGTGGGYEQYFGPGTRLTVT.

This clone was counted at least ten times. This CDR3 is also generated by other DNA sequences in the sample. V usage is TRBV18 and J usage is TRBJ1-3; D remains unclear. Germline values: CDR1 KGHSH, CDR2 LQKENI. There are 13 residues in the CDR3. V lost 4 bases and J 1 base, leaving 5 bases between the germline ends. This chain's CDR3 is CASSQGSGNTIYF. In DNA form, the CDR3 reads TGTGCCAGCTCACAGGGATCTGGAAACACCATATATTTT.

The rearrangement links TRBV5-1 to TRBJ2-1; 8 nucleotides match TRBD2. Trimming at V came to 2 bases and at J to 6 bases, leaving 4 bases not matched to a gene. The CDR3 has 14 residues. Looked up from germline, CDR1 is SGHRS and CDR2 is YFSETQ. Written as DNA, the CDR3 is TGCGCCAGCAGCTTCGGGGGGGTCTCCAATGAGCAGTTCTTC. It encodes CASSFGGVSNEQFF.